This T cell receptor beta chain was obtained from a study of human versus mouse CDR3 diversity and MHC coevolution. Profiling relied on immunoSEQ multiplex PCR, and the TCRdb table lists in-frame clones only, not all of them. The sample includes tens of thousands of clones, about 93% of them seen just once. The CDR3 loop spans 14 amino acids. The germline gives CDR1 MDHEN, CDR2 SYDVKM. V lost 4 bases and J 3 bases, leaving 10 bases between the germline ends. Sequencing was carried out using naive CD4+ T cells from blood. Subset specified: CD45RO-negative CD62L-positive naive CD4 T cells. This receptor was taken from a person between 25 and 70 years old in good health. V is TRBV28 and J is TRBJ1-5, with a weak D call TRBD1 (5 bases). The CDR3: CASSSLQANQPQHF. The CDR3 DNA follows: TGTGCCAGCAGTTCTCTACAGGCCAATCAGCCCCAGCATTTT.